A selection of T cell receptor beta chains follows, all from one sample in a study of T cells in localized non-small cell lung cancer. TCRdb's table, derived via immunoSEQ multiplex PCR, lists solely in-frame clones and lacks some. The table lists around 35,000 clones, just under 80% of them singletons. Sequenced material: peripheral blood, taken before any cancer treatment. These receptors were taken from a male donor older than 55 with stage III squamous cell lung carcinoma. Each CDR3 is given with its conserved first and last residue. The order of the fields is J gene, clone size, D gene, V gene, CDR3 DNA, CDR3 protein. A D gene is named only where the DNA matches it firmly. Size values are once, few and many counts, or a class for expanded clones, and some rows have none.

TRBJ1-1 - - TRBV7-9 TGTGCCAGCAGCCCGGTTTCCGTTGGCACTGAAGCTTTCTTT CASSPVSVGTEAFF
TRBJ2-7 - - TRBV7-2 TGTGCCAGCAGCTTAGTTGAGAGAAGCTCCTACGAGCAGTACTTC CASSLVERSSYEQYF
TRBJ1-1 - TRBD1 TRBV29-1 TGCAGCGTTGAATCCGGACAGGTGGACACTGAAGCTTTCTTT CSVESGQVDTEAFF
TRBJ1-2 - - TRBV2 TGTGCCAGCAGGGGCCTCAGAGGCTCCTATGGCTACACCTTC CASRGLRGSYGYTF
TRBJ2-1 - - TRBV2 TGTGCCAGCAGCTCCGAGGGGGTCGGGTACAATGAGCAGTTCTTC CASSSEGVGYNEQFF
TRBJ1-1 - - TRBV7-7 TGTGCTAGCAGCTTAGGAGTTGACACTGAAGCTTTCTTT CASSLGVDTEAFF
TRBJ1-1 - - TRBV6-6 TGTGCCAGCAGCGCGGGACATCGGAACACTGAAGCTTTCTTT CASSAGHRNTEAFF
TRBJ1-1 - - TRBV6-1 TGTGCCAGCAACGATTGGGGGCGAAGGAACACTGAAGCTTTCTTT CASNDWGRRNTEAFF
TRBJ1-2 - - TRBV5-5 TGTGCCAGCAGCTTGGCTACCCATGGCTACACCTTC CASSLATHGYTF
TRBJ2-7 - TRBD1 TRBV10-3 TGTGCCATCAGTGAGTCGGACAGGCACTACGAGCAGTATTTC CAISESDRHYEQYF
TRBJ2-1 - - TRBV7-2 TGTGCCAGCAGCCTAAGGGCGGGTAACAATGAGCAGTTCTTC CASSLRAGNNEQFF
TRBJ2-3 - TRBD2 TRBV11-3 TGTGCCAGCAGCGCGGGGTTGGGACTAGCAGCCGATACGCAGTATTTT CASSAGLGLAADTQYF
TRBJ2-1 - - TRBV7-9 TGTGCCAGCAGCTACAATGAGCAGTTCTTC CASSYNEQFF
TRBJ2-2 - - TRBV7-9 TGTGCCAGCAGCTCCTCGAACACCGGGGAGCTGTTTTTT CASSSSNTGELFF
TRBJ1-2 - TRBD1 TRBV5-1 TGCGCCAGCAGCTTGGCCCGGGACAGCCAGGACTATGGCTACACCTTC CASSLARDSQDYGYTF
TRBJ1-3 once - TRBV5-5 TGTGCCAGCGGGCTGGCCCCGGGGAAAGGAAACACCATATATTTT CASGLAPGKGNTIYF
TRBJ1-5 - - TRBV19 TGTGCCAGTAGACTTAAGGGCGGGCAATATAGCAATCAGCCCCAGCATTTT CASRLKGGQYSNQPQHF
TRBJ2-2 - TRBD2 TRBV7-2 TGTGCCAGCAGCCAATATAGCGGGGTCGGGGAGCTGTTTTTT CASSQYSGVGELFF
TRBJ2-3 once TRBD1 TRBV7-2 TGTGCCAGCAGCTCGATACAGGGGCCCTCGGATACGCAGTATTTT CASSSIQGPSDTQYF
TRBJ1-6 once - TRBV22-1 TGTCCTGCTGAGACAGTTTATAATTCACCCCTCCACTTT CPAETVYNSPLHF
TRBJ2-7 - TRBD2 TRBV6-6 TGTGCCAGCTCGGGACTAGCGGAGTACGAGCAGTACTTC CASSGLAEYEQYF
TRBJ1-1 - - TRBV7-8 TGTGCCAGCAGCCGAGGAACTCCCGGACGGAACACTGAAGCTTTCTTT CASSRGTPGRNTEAFF
TRBJ2-3 - - TRBV7-2 TGTGCCAGCAGGCCACTAGGGCAAGATACGCAGTATTTT CASRPLGQDTQYF
TRBJ2-6 - TRBD2 TRBV10-3 TGTGCCATCAGTGATCCGGGGGGAACAGCTGGGGCCAACGTCCTGACTTTC CAISDPGGTAGANVLTF
TRBJ1-5 - - TRBV6-1 TGTGCCAGCAGAGTTAGCAATCAGCCCCAGCATTTT CASRVSNQPQHF
TRBJ2-7 few TRBD1 TRBV5-4 TGTGCCAGCAGCTCACCGGGACAGGGTCTATCCTACGAGCAGTACTTC CASSSPGQGLSYEQYF
TRBJ2-7 - TRBD1 TRBV11-1 TGTGCCAGCAGCCGACGGGAAGGGACAGGGACCTACGAGCAGTACTTC CASSRREGTGTYEQYF
TRBJ1-2 - - TRBV29-1 TGCAGCGTTGTTTTGGACGGAGAATATGGCTACACCTTC CSVVLDGEYGYTF
TRBJ2-7 - - TRBV7-6 TGTGCCAGCAGCACCCAAAAGGAGGGGCCCACCTACGAGCAGTACTTC CASSTQKEGPTYEQYF
TRBJ2-5 - - TRBV19 TGTGCCAGTAGTATACAGGGTAAGGACCGGCAGTACTTC CASSIQGKDRQYF
TRBJ1-2 - - TRBV28 TGTGCCGGCAGGCCCGTTTTGTATGGCTACACCTTC CAGRPVLYGYTF
TRBJ2-7 - TRBD1 TRBV7-2 TGTGCCAGCAGCTTAGGCCCGACCGGGACAGGGGCCTACGAGCAGTACTTC CASSLGPTGTGAYEQYF
TRBJ2-6 once - TRBV27 TGTGCCAGCAGTTTTCTTCTCTCTGGGGCCAACGTCCTGACTTTC CASSFLLSGANVLTF
TRBJ2-3 - TRBD2 TRBV11-1 TGTGCCAGCAGCTTAGCAATAGCGGGGGGCATCACAGATACGCAGTATTTT CASSLAIAGGITDTQYF
TRBJ1-2 - - TRBV5-1 TGCGCCAGCAGCTTGGGGGATCTTGATGGCTACACCTTC CASSLGDLDGYTF
TRBJ2-7 - - TRBV27 TGTGCCAGCAGTTTTCTGGTATCATCCGCGGGCGAGCAGTACTTC CASSFLVSSAGEQYF
TRBJ1-4 once TRBD1 TRBV7-8 TGTGCCAGCAGCTTAATGGAGGGGGCGGGAAAACTGTTTTTT CASSLMEGAGKLFF
TRBJ2-2 few - TRBV18 TGTGCCAGCTCACCGGGAGCGAACACCGGGGAGCTGTTTTTT CASSPGANTGELFF
TRBJ1-1 - - TRBV5-4 TGTGCCAGCAGCCCCAGCAGGGGCGGGAGCACTGAAGCTTTCTTT CASSPSRGGSTEAFF
TRBJ2-5 - - TRBV11-2 TGTGCCAGCAGCTCCGAGGGGTGGGCAGAGACCCAGTACTTC CASSSEGWAETQYF
TRBJ2-7 once TRBD1 TRBV6-5 TGTGCCAGCAGTGACAGGGTCCACGAGCAGTACTTC CASSDRVHEQYF
TRBJ2-7 - TRBD2 TRBV6-5 TGTGCCAGCAGTTACTCGACTAGCGGACCCTACGAGCAGTACTTC CASSYSTSGPYEQYF